The entry below describes one T cell receptor (beta chain). Sequencing used immunoSEQ multiplex PCR; TCRdb keeps in-frame clones, though not all of them. The profile shows 100,000 or so clones, around 90% of them singletons. This sample was included in a study of T cell responses to AZD1222 COVID-19 vaccine. Germline loops: CDR1 DFQATT, CDR2 SNEGSKA (reference sequence). The V gene lost 3 bases and the J gene lost 6 bases, with 9 bases spanning the gap. The CDR3 contains 13 residues. This sequence joins TRBV20-1 and TRBJ1-6; D may be TRBD1 (6 bases). Here the sequenced sample was peripheral blood, taken on day 0 of AZD1222 vaccination. This sequence was found in an adult in good health. CDR3 amino acids: CSASRDTNSPLHF. The CDR3 DNA sequence: TGCAGTGCTAGTCGGGACACTAATTCACCCCTCCACTTT.